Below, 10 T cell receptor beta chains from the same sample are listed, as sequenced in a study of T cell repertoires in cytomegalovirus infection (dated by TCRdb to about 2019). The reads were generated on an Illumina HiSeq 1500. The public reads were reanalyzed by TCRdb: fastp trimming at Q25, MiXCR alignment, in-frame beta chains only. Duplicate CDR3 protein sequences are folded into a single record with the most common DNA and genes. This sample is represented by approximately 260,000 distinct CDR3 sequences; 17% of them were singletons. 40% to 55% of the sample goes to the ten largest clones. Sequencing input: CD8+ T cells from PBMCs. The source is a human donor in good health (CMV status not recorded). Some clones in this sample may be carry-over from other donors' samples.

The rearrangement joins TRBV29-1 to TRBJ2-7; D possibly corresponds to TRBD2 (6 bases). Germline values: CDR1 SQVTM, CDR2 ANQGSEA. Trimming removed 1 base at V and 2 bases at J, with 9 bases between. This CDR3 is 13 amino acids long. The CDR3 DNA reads TGCAGCGTTGAAGTTGGAGGGGCCTACGAGCAGTACTTC. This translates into CSVEVGGAYEQYF.

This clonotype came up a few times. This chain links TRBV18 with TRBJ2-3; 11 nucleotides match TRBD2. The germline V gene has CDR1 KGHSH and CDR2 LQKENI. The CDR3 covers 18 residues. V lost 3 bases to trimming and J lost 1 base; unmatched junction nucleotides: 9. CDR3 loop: CASSPGTSGTKGTDTQYF. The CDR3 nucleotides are TGTGCCAGCTCACCCGGGACTAGCGGCACCAAAGGCACAGATACGCAGTATTTT.

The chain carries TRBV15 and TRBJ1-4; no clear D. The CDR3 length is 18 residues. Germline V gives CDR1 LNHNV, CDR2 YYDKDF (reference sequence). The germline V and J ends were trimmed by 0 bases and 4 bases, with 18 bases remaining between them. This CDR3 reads CATSRDFPGGLSNEKLFF. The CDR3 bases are TGTGCCACCAGCAGAGATTTCCCTGGCGGCTTGAGTAATGAAAAACTGTTTTTT.

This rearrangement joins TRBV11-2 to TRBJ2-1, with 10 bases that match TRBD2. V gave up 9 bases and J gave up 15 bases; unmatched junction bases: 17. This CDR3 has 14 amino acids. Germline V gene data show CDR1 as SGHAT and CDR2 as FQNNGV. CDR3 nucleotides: TGTGCCAGGAGCAAACAACTAGCGGGGTGGGCGGCGTTCTTC. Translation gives CARSKQLAGWAAFF.

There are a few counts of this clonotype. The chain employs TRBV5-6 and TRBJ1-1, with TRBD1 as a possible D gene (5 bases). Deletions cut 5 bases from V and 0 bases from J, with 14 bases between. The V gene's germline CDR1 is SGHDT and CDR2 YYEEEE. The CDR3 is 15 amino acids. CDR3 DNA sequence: TGTGCCAGCAGAGACCTTGGGGGTATGAACACTGAAGCTTTCTTT. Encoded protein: CASRDLGGMNTEAFF.

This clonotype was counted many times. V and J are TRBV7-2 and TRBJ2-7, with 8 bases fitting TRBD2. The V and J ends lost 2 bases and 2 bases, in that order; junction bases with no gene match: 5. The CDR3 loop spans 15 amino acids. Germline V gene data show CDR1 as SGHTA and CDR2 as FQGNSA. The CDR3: CASSLYGGAPYEQYF. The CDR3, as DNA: TGTGCCAGCAGCTTATACGGGGGGGCCCCCTACGAGCAGTACTTC.

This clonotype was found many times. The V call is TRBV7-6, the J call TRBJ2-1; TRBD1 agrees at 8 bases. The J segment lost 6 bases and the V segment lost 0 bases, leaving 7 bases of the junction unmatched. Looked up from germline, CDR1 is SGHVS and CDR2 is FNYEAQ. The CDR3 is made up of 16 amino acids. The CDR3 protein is CASSLAQDRDSNEQFF. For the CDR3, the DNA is TGTGCCAGCAGCTTAGCCCAGGACAGGGACAGCAATGAGCAGTTCTTC.

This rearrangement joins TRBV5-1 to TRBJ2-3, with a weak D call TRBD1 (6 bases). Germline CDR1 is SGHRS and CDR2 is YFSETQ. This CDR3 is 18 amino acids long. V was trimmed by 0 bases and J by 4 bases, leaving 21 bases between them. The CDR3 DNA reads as TGCGCCAGCAGCTTGGTCCCCGTGGGACAAGGACCCCCAGATACGCAGTATTTT. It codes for CASSLVPVGQGPPDTQYF. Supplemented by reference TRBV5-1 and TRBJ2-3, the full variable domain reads KAGVTQTPRYLIKTRGQQVTLSCSPISGHRSVSWYQQTPGQGLQFLFEYFSETQRNKGNFPGRFSGRQFSNSRSEMNVSTLELGDSALYLCASSLVPVGQGPPDTQYFGPGTRLTVL.

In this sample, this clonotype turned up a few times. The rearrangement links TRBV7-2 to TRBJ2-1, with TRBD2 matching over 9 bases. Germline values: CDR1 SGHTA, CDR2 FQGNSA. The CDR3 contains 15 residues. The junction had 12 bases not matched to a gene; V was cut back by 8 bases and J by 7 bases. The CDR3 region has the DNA TGTGCCAGCGCGGGGGGCGGGGGGGGGGGTAATGAGCAGTTCTTC. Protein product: CASAGGGGGGNEQFF.

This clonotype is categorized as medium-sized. The CDR3 here is CASSLESGSPYNEQFF. The DNA for the CDR3 is TGTGCCAGCAGCTTAGAGTCGGGGAGCCCCTACAATGAGCAGTTCTTC. J is TRBJ2-1 and V is TRBV11-2; tentative D call: TRBD2 (5 bases). The V and J ends lost 0 bases and 2 bases respectively, with 11 bases between them. Germline V CDR1 and CDR2: SGHAT, FQNNGV. The CDR3 contains 16 residues.